A single sample is the source of the 19 T cell receptor beta chains below, sequenced in a study of T cells in Graves' hyperthyroidism and ophthalmopathy (dated by TCRdb to between 2018 and 2021). Library method: multiplex PCR. The run used an Illumina HiSeq 2000. The TCR beta CDR3 regions were amplified from the RNA transcripts. For the first round of RT-PCR on the TCR CDR3, the HTBI primer set was used together with the Qiagen OneStep RT-PCR kit. In TCRdb, the public reads were trimmed at Q25 with fastp and aligned with MiXCR, with productive beta chains retained. Entries that share a CDR3 protein sequence are merged under the most common genes and DNA. Within this sample are a few hundred thousand distinct CDR3 sequences, with over 15% of them counted one time only. The top ten clones comprise less than 20% of the sample. Specimen: blood. Receptor source: a middle-aged woman with Graves' ophthalmopathy.

This clonotype was counted a single time. A much larger clonotype is one base distant, so this may be a read error. The CDR3 carries no conserved terminal phenylalanine or tryptophan, so it likely arises from a read error. The chain is built from TRBV12-3 or TRBV12-4 and TRBJ1-1, with D perhaps matching TRBD1 (5 bases). The CDR3 is made up of 16 amino acids. Trimming shortened V by 4 bases and J by 1 base, and 16 bases separated the two germline ends. CDR3 in DNA: TGTGCCAGCAGTTCCCCAGGTGGGGGTACGAACACTGAAGCTTTCCTT. Its protein product is CASSSPGGGTNTEAFL.

This clonotype was counted ten times or more. The chain recombines TRBV7-8 with TRBJ1-1; TRBD1 might be the D (6 bases). The CDR3 loop spans 17 amino acids. V was pared by 5 bases and J by 4 bases, with 23 bases between. Looked up from germline, CDR1 is SGHVS and CDR2 is FQNEAQ. The CDR3 DNA sequence: TGTGCCAGCAGCGCCACAGGGACGGGGTATTTGAGCACTGAAGCTTTCTTT. Its translation: CASSATGTGYLSTEAFF.

The table lists this clonotype with many counts. The CDR3 DNA is TGTGCCAGCAGCACCGTCGGGAGCTCTGGGGCCAACGTCCTGACTTTC. Protein sequence: CASSTVGSSGANVLTF. The genes are TRBV11-1 and TRBJ2-6; the D gene is possibly TRBD2 (6 bases). V lost 5 bases and J lost 0, with 11 bases in between. Germline assignment: CDR1 SGHAT and CDR2 FQDESV (reference sequence). CDR3 length equals 16 residues. The whole variable domain, remainder taken from reference TRBV11-1 and TRBJ2-6, is EAEVAQSPRYKITEKSQAVAFWCDPISGHATLYWYRQILGQGPELLVQFQDESVVDDSQLPKDRFSAERLKGVDSTLKIQPAELGDSAMYLCASSTVGSSGANVLTFGAGSRLTVL.

This clonotype was observed at least ten times. The chain uses TRBV12-3 or TRBV12-4 and TRBJ2-4; D ambiguous. Trimming took 7 bases from V and 0 from J, leaving 10 bases between them. CDR3 length equals 14 residues. The CDR3 region is CASKLSLAKNIQYF. Written as DNA, the CDR3 is TGTGCCAGCAAACTATCGCTAGCCAAAAACATTCAGTACTTC.

This clonotype was picked up many times. The chain recombines TRBV28 with TRBJ2-7; tentatively, D is TRBD1 (5 bases). Germline CDR1 MDHEN, CDR2 SYDVKM. Trimming removed 3 bases from V and 2 bases from J, with 11 bases in between. The CDR3 runs 14 residues. CDR3 region: CASSFDSETYEQYF. The CDR3 DNA reads TGTGCCAGCAGTTTCGACAGCGAAACCTACGAGCAGTACTTC.

The rearrangement uses TRBV24-1 and TRBJ1-5, with 9 bases identical to TRBD1. After removal of 4 bases from V and 3 bases from J, the junction contained 6 bases not matched to a gene. This CDR3 region has 16 residues. Looked up from germline, CDR1 is KGHDR and CDR2 is SFDVKD. In nucleotides, the CDR3 is TGTGCCACCAGTGAAGCCGGGACAGGGAACAATCAGCCCCAGCATTTT. It encodes CATSEAGTGNNQPQHF.

This clonotype was seen at least ten times. A read error is possible here, since a much larger clone lies one base away. The chain is built from TRBV7-2 and TRBJ2-7; no definite D call. The CDR3 sequence is 13 residues long. Germline loops: CDR1 SGHTA, CDR2 FQGNSA. The CDR3 DNA sequence: TGTGCCAGCGGCTTAATCGGATCCTACGAGCAGTACTTC. Its translation: CASGLIGSYEQYF.

V usage is TRBV11-2 and J usage is TRBJ2-2, with TRBD1 matching 10 bases. V lost 1 base to trimming and J lost 6 bases; unmatched junction nucleotides: 2. The germline V gene has CDR1 SGHAT and CDR2 FQNNGV. The CDR3 totals 15 residues. As DNA, the CDR3 is TGTGCCAGCAGCTTAGTCGGGACAGGGGCCGGGGAGCTGTTTTTT. Translation gives CASSLVGTGAGELFF.

This chain links TRBV20-1 with TRBJ2-7; 8 bases fit TRBD1. The CDR3 is 14 residues long. The V gene end was trimmed by 3 bases and the J gene end by 0 bases; junction bases not matched to a gene: 4. In germline, CDR1 is DFQATT, CDR2 SNEGSKA (reference sequence). The CDR3 DNA reads TGCAGTGCTAGCCGACAGGGGAGCTCCTACGAGCAGTACTTC. This gives the protein CSASRQGSSYEQYF.

This clonotype was counted ten times or more. This rearrangement joins TRBV11-2 to TRBJ2-1; the match to TRBD2 covers 12 bases. The V gene end was trimmed by 6 bases and the J gene end by 6 bases; junction bases not matched to a gene: 0. CDR1 SGHAT and CDR2 FQNNGV come from the germline V gene. The CDR3 spans 13 residues. Here the CDR3 reads CASRTSGSNEQFF. CDR3 sequence (DNA): TGTGCCAGCAGGACTAGCGGGAGCAATGAGCAGTTCTTC.

At least ten counts were recorded for this clonotype. This CDR3 reads CASSSSRDRGAGTYEQYF. The CDR3 DNA sequence: TGTGCCAGCAGTTCGTCCCGGGACAGGGGAGCGGGGACCTACGAGCAGTACTTC. The V call is TRBV6-2 or TRBV6-3, the J call TRBJ2-7; TRBD1 matches at 10 bases. V trimming: 4 bases; J trimming: 2 bases; junction bases outside the gene matches: 14. Germline CDR1 reads MNHEY; CDR2 reads SVGEGT. The CDR3 covers 18 residues.

The chain has TRBV20-1 and TRBJ2-5; TRBD2 agrees at 8 bases. The CDR3 loop spans 13 amino acids. V shed 6 bases, J shed 5 bases, and the junction held 8 bases outside the gene matches. CDR1 is DFQATT and CDR2 is SNEGSKA in the germline V gene (reference sequence). For the CDR3, the DNA is TGCAGTGCCGGGAGGGGCATCTGGGAGACCCAGTACTTC. Translated, it gives CSAGRGIWETQYF.

The table lists this clonotype with many counts. The CDR3 protein is CSADSRGGYTF. The CDR3 DNA reads as TGCAGCGCGGACAGTCGGGGCGGCTACACCTTC. This chain connects TRBV29-1 to TRBJ1-2; TRBD1 might be the D (6 bases). The V gene's germline CDR1 is SQVTM and CDR2 ANQGSEA. V was shortened by 7 bases and J by 8 bases, with 14 bases between the two germline ends. The CDR3 spans 11 residues.

With regard to this clonotype: Possible read error: a much larger clone is one base away. V is TRBV27 and J is TRBJ1-5; no definite D call. Germline V gene data show CDR1 as MNHEY and CDR2 as SMNVEV (reference sequence). The CDR3 is 15 amino acids. CDR3 sequence: CASSPRGPSNHPQHF. Here the CDR3 DNA reads TGTGCCAGCAGTCCCCGTGGCCCTAGCAATCATCCCCAGCATTTT.

This clonotype was picked up many times. The chain uses TRBV12-3 or TRBV12-4 and TRBJ2-2, with a weak D call TRBD2 (6 bases). Trimming removed 3 bases at V and 2 bases at J, with 10 bases between. The CDR3 is made up of 15 amino acids. The CDR3 region is CASSFFGRNTGELFF. For the CDR3, the DNA is TGTGCCAGCAGTTTTTTCGGGAGAAACACCGGGGAGCTGTTTTTT.

This clonotype showed up many times. V gene TRBV19 combines with J gene TRBJ2-2, with D possibly matching TRBD1 (6 bases). Germline assignment: CDR1 LNHDA and CDR2 SQIVND (reference sequence). V lost 10 bases, J lost 7 bases, and 13 bases lay in between. The CDR3 totals 12 residues. The CDR3, as DNA: TGTGCCACCCAACAGGGTTTCGGGGAGCTGTTTTTT. Its translation is CATQQGFGELFF.

This clonotype has ten or more counts. The chain links TRBV10-3 to TRBJ2-7; 10 bases fit TRBD2. The CDR3 extends over 16 amino acids. V gave up 3 bases and J gave up 0 bases; unmatched junction bases: 5. Germline CDR1 reads ENHRY; CDR2 reads SYGVKD. The CDR3 nucleotides are TGTGCCATCAGTGATCCGGGACTAGCGTCCTCCTACGAGCAGTACTTC. As protein: CAISDPGLASSYEQYF.

Comment on this clonotype: At one boundary the junction diverges from the germline segment, which might be a read error. This chain connects TRBV4-1 to TRBJ1-2, with D unclear. The CDR3 sequence is 12 residues long. CDR1 and CDR2 (germline): MGHRA, YSYEKL. The chain's CDR3 is CASIGANYGYIF. The CDR3 coding sequence is TGCGCCAGCATCGGAGCTAACTATGGCTACATCTTC.

In this sample, this clonotype turned up many times. The chain uses TRBV9 and TRBJ2-2; TRBD1 matches at 9 bases. The V and J ends lost 3 bases and 6 bases, in that order; junction bases with no gene match: 6. The CDR3 loop spans 15 amino acids. CDR1 and CDR2 from the germline V gene are SGDLS and YYNGEE. Written as DNA, the CDR3 is TGTGCCAGCAGCGCTCGGACAGGGGCTGCCGGGGAGCTGTTTTTT. It codes for CASSARTGAAGELFF.